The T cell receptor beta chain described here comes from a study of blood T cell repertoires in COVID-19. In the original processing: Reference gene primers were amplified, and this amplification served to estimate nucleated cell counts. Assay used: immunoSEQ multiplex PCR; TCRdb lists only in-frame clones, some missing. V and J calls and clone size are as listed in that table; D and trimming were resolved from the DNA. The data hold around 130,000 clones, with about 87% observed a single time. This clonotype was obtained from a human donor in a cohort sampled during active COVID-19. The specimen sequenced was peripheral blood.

As DNA, the CDR3 is TGTGCCAGCAGTGATTCAGGGTATGGTATTGAAAAACTGTTTTTT. This gives the protein CASSDSGYGIEKLFF. V and J are TRBV6-1 and TRBJ1-4, with D possibly TRBD1 on 5 matching bases. The CDR3 contains 15 residues. The germline gives CDR1 MNHNS, CDR2 SASEGT. The V end lost 3 bases, the J end lost 7 bases, and 15 bases lay between the germline ends.